Listed below are T cell receptor beta chains from one sample, sequenced in a study of T cell responses to AZD1222 COVID-19 vaccine. Produced via immunoSEQ multiplex PCR; TCRdb's table is partial and in-frame only. The profile shows about 98,000 clones, approximately 84% of them singletons. This specimen was peripheral blood, taken on day 0 of AZD1222 vaccination. The receptor source for this set is an adult in good health. The CDR3 runs from the conserved cysteine through the conserved F or W. D genes are given only for firm matches. Clone sizes are given selectively: once, few, many, or a class where the clone is expanded.

clone_size	j_call	v_call	d_call	cdr3_aa	cdr3_nt
.	TRBJ2-1	TRBV10-3	.	CAISVMGGGSNNEQFF	TGTGCCATCAGTGTAATGGGAGGAGGCAGCAACAATGAGCAGTTCTTC
.	TRBJ2-7	TRBV5-1	.	CASSLGATTQISYEQYF	TGCGCCAGCAGCTTGGGAGCTACTACTCAAATCTCCTACGAGCAGTACTTC
.	TRBJ1-2	TRBV28	.	CASSLYDYGYTF	TGTGCCAGCAGTTTATACGATTATGGCTACACCTTC
.	TRBJ1-6	TRBV4-1	.	CASSQGRPDNSPLHF	TGCGCCAGCAGCCAAGGCCGACCAGATAATTCACCCCTCCACTTT
.	TRBJ2-1	TRBV9	.	CASSVQGYEQFF	TGTGCCAGCAGCGTACAGGGCTACGAGCAGTTCTTC
.	TRBJ2-3	TRBV3-1/TRBV3-2	.	CASSQVGPIGTYF	TGTGCCAGCAGCCAAGTTGGGCCTATTGGAACATATTTT
.	TRBJ2-3	TRBV5-1	TRBD2	CASSPAGGGLGTDTQYF	TGCGCCAGCAGCCCTGCCGGGGGGGGGCTCGGCACAGATACGCAGTATTTT
.	TRBJ1-5	TRBV24-1	.	CATSDSSSSNQPQHF	TGTGCCACCAGTGACTCAAGTTCTAGCAATCAGCCCCAGCATTTT
.	TRBJ1-1	TRBV28	TRBD1	CASSTPNRGLKNTEAFF	TGTGCCAGCAGCACTCCCAACAGGGGGCTGAAGAACACTGAAGCTTTCTTT
.	TRBJ2-1	TRBV4-3	.	CASSQDTRDSYNEQFF	TGCGCCAGCAGCCAAGATACCAGGGACTCCTACAATGAGCAGTTCTTC
.	TRBJ2-1	TRBV19	.	CASSIVPSGHNEQFF	TGTGCCAGTAGTATAGTACCTTCTGGTCACAATGAGCAGTTCTTC
.	TRBJ1-4	TRBV30	.	CAWSVLGGLTEKLFF	TGTGCCTGGAGTGTACTTGGGGGGCTTACGGAAAAACTGTTTTTT
.	TRBJ2-4	TRBV4-2	.	CASSPQTGGSLVNIQYF	TGTGCCAGCAGCCCCCAAACGGGGGGCTCGTTGGTAAACATTCAGTACTTC
few	TRBJ1-1	TRBV6-5	.	CASTASGDTEAFF	TGTGCCAGCACCGCTTCAGGGGACACTGAAGCTTTCTTT
.	TRBJ1-3	TRBV5-1	.	CASSLEWGNTIYF	TGCGCCAGCAGCTTGGAGTGGGGAAACACCATATATTTT
.	TRBJ2-3	TRBV19	.	CASSIYGTDTQYF	TGTGCCAGTAGTATCTACGGCACAGATACGCAGTATTTT
once	TRBJ2-3	TRBV4-2	.	CASSQDRGTQYF	TGTGCCAGCAGCCAAGATCGGGGGACGCAGTATTTT
few	TRBJ1-2	TRBV28	.	CASSPGGGPSYGYTF	TGTGCCAGCAGCCCCGGGGGGGGGCCCAGCTATGGCTACACCTTC
.	TRBJ1-2	TRBV19	TRBD1	CASTPMTGYYGYTF	TGTGCCAGTACCCCAATGACAGGGTACTATGGCTACACCTTC
few	TRBJ1-1	TRBV18	TRBD1	CASSPGQGNTEAFF	TGTGCCAGCTCCCCAGGACAGGGGAACACTGAAGCTTTCTTT
.	TRBJ1-1	TRBV27	.	CASTPGYGIATEAFF	TGTGCCAGCACCCCGGGGTATGGTATCGCCACTGAAGCTTTCTTT
.	TRBJ2-1	TRBV12-3/TRBV12-4	.	CASSLVAGEQFF	TGTGCCAGCAGTTTAGTTGCTGGGGAGCAGTTCTTC
.	TRBJ1-1	TRBV7-2	TRBD1	CASSPHRGQGNTEAFF	TGTGCCAGCAGCCCCCACAGGGGGCAGGGGAACACTGAAGCTTTCTTT
.	TRBJ1-1	TRBV15	.	CATSATLMNTEAFF	TGTGCCACCAGCGCAACACTTATGAACACTGAAGCTTTCTTT
.	TRBJ2-2	TRBV5-5	.	CASNPRGNTGELFF	TGTGCCAGCAACCCCAGGGGGAACACCGGGGAGCTGTTTTTT
.	TRBJ2-7	TRBV19	.	CASNRGTPAAEQYF	TGTGCCAGTAACCGAGGGACTCCCGCGGCCGAGCAGTACTTC
few	TRBJ2-1	TRBV7-8	TRBD2	CASSLGGTRGNEQFF	TGTGCCAGCAGCTTAGGAGGGACTAGGGGCAATGAGCAGTTCTTC
.	TRBJ2-1	TRBV28	TRBD2	CASSGYSGTFYNEQFF	TGTGCCAGCAGTGGATATAGCGGGACTTTTTACAATGAGCAGTTCTTC
.	TRBJ1-2	TRBV5-4	.	CASSHGTPGNYGYTF	TGTGCCAGCAGCCACGGGACCCCGGGGAACTATGGCTACACCTTC
.	TRBJ2-2	TRBV7-2	TRBD2	CASSFTSGGSTNTGELFF	TGTGCCAGCAGCTTTACTAGCGGGGGCTCCACGAACACCGGGGAGCTGTTTTTT
.	TRBJ2-1	TRBV6-5	.	CASSPYSHNEQFF	TGTGCCAGCAGTCCCTATAGCCACAATGAGCAGTTCTTC
.	TRBJ2-5	TRBV7-9	.	CASSLAQGAETQYF	TGTGCCAGCAGCTTAGCCCAGGGAGCGGAGACCCAGTACTTC
.	TRBJ1-2	TRBV20-1	.	CSARVSYGYTF	TGCAGTGCTAGAGTGAGCTATGGCTACACCTTC
.	TRBJ1-6	TRBV28	.	CASSLSSSYNSPLHF	TGTGCCAGCAGTTTATCGAGCTCCTATAATTCACCCCTCCACTTT
few	TRBJ1-5	TRBV19	.	CASSPGRIDQPQHF	TGTGCCAGTAGTCCAGGCCGGATAGATCAGCCCCAGCATTTT
.	TRBJ1-5	TRBV5-1	.	CASRGTPDQPQHF	TGCGCCAGCAGAGGAACCCCAGATCAGCCCCAGCATTTT
.	TRBJ2-5	TRBV18	TRBD1	CASSPRDRTLETQYF	TGTGCCAGCTCACCAAGGGACAGGACCCTAGAGACCCAGTACTTC
.	TRBJ2-3	TRBV9	TRBD2	CASSVLTSGGRDTQYF	TGTGCCAGCAGCGTACTTACTAGCGGGGGTAGGGATACGCAGTATTTT
.	TRBJ1-2	TRBV6-1	.	CASSEQGPANYGYTF	TGTGCCAGCAGTGAACAAGGGCCCGCTAACTATGGCTACACCTTC
.	TRBJ1-6	TRBV27	.	CASSDAGRSPLHF	TGTGCCAGCAGTGATGCAGGGCGGTCACCCCTCCACTTT
.	TRBJ1-3	TRBV5-4	TRBD1	CASSLDPGTGHSGNTIYF	TGTGCCAGCAGCTTGGACCCAGGGACAGGGCACTCTGGAAACACCATATATTTT
.	TRBJ1-2	TRBV19	.	CASSIVVRDYGYTF	TGTGCCAGTAGTATAGTTGTCAGAGACTATGGCTACACCTTC
.	TRBJ1-5	TRBV6-4	.	CASTDIRGAVGNQPQHF	TGTGCCAGCACAGACATTCGGGGGGCCGTTGGCAATCAGCCCCAGCATTTT
.	TRBJ2-7	TRBV11-3	.	CASSLAHEQYF	TGTGCCAGCAGCTTAGCTCATGAGCAGTACTTC
.	TRBJ2-6	TRBV5-5	.	CASSLVSGANVLTF	TGTGCCAGCAGCTTGGTCTCCGGGGCCAACGTCCTGACTTTC
.	TRBJ2-3	TRBV3-1/TRBV3-2	.	CASSLRVAGVEYF	TGTGCCAGCAGTCTAAGGGTGGCAGGGGTGGAGTATTTT
.	TRBJ2-7	TRBV27	.	CATMDLPLYEQYF	TGTGCCACCATGGATCTCCCCCTCTACGAGCAGTACTTC
.	TRBJ2-1	TRBV11-3	.	CASSLGGSEQFF	TGTGCCAGCAGCTTAGGGGGGAGTGAGCAGTTCTTC
.	TRBJ2-2	TRBV7-2	TRBD1	CASSPLAGRGTGELFF	TGTGCCAGCAGCCCCTTGGCGGGCAGGGGGACCGGGGAGCTGTTTTTT
few	TRBJ1-3	TRBV6-1	.	CASSESLTIYF	TGTGCCAGCAGTGAATCACTCACCATATATTTT
once	TRBJ2-5	TRBV9	.	CASSGQQGERETQYF	TGTGCCAGCAGCGGACAACAGGGAGAGCGTGAGACCCAGTACTTC
.	TRBJ2-3	TRBV14	.	CASSQFGRGMTDTQYF	TGTGCCAGCAGCCAGTTCGGGCGCGGGATGACAGATACGCAGTATTTT
.	TRBJ1-5	TRBV28	TRBD1	CASRTGRGQPQHF	TGTGCCAGCAGGACAGGGCGCGGTCAGCCCCAGCATTTT
.	TRBJ2-5	TRBV5-1	.	CASSVTGTAQETQYF	TGCGCCAGCAGCGTCACCGGGACGGCGCAAGAGACCCAGTACTTC
.	TRBJ2-5	TRBV7-8	.	CASSPAREETQYF	TGTGCCAGCAGCCCAGCCAGGGAAGAGACCCAGTACTTC